A selection of T cell receptor beta chains follows, all from one sample in a study of long-term antiretroviral therapy in people with HIV. Profiled with immunoSEQ multiplex PCR; TCRdb holds only in-frame clones, not every one. The data contain around 26,000 clones, under 80% of them singletons. Sequences were derived from unsorted PBMCs, sampled 1.1 years before starting antiretroviral therapy. Source of these receptors: a woman between 35 and 50 years old with HIV. The CDR3 runs from the conserved cysteine through the conserved F or W. D genes are given only for firm matches. A row's size may be missing; if present it is once, few, many or a size class.

TRBJ1-1	TRBV29-1	.	TRBD1	CSVLPGQGGRAFF	TGCAGCGTCCTCCCCGGACAGGGGGGCCGGGCTTTCTTT
TRBJ1-3	TRBV27	.	.	CASSPSRVSGNTIYF	TGTGCCAGCAGCCCTTCCAGGGTCTCTGGAAACACCATATATTTT
TRBJ1-4	TRBV11-2	.	.	CASSLGPAGDEKLFF	TGTGCCAGCAGCCTCGGTCCAGCGGGAGATGAAAAACTGTTTTTT
TRBJ2-5	TRBV4-1	.	.	CASSQLLAGGQTQYF	TGCGCCAGCAGCCAACTTCTCGCAGGCGGGCAGACCCAGTACTTC
TRBJ2-5	TRBV1	.	.	CTSSQLLLDGGETQYF	TGCACCAGCAGCCAACTACTCTTGGACGGGGGCGAGACCCAGTACTTC
TRBJ2-7	TRBV7-9	.	.	CASSPRLDYEQYF	TGTGCCAGCAGCCCACGCCTAGACTACGAGCAGTACTTC
TRBJ2-5	TRBV7-2	.	.	CASSPGTYRETQYF	TGTGCCAGCAGCCCTGGGACTTATAGAGAGACCCAGTACTTC
TRBJ2-3	TRBV15	.	.	CATSRDKRGGTDTQYF	TGTGCCACCAGCAGAGATAAGAGGGGGGGCACAGATACGCAGTATTTT
TRBJ1-4	TRBV10-3	.	TRBD1	CAISRDRKNEKLFF	TGTGCCATCAGTAGGGACAGAAAGAATGAAAAACTGTTTTTT
TRBJ1-1	TRBV4-1	.	.	CASSPTPPSSEAFF	TGCGCCAGCAGCCCAACCCCGCCCAGCTCGGAAGCTTTCTTT
TRBJ2-5	TRBV7-2	.	.	CASSRTQETQYF	TGTGCCAGCAGCCGGACTCAAGAGACCCAGTACTTC
TRBJ1-5	TRBV2	few	.	CASSDVTGYQPQHF	TGTGCCAGCAGTGATGTTACAGGGTATCAGCCCCAGCATTTT
TRBJ2-1	TRBV5-1	.	.	CASSLENNQNEQFF	TGCGCCAGCAGCTTGGAAAACAACCAAAATGAGCAGTTCTTC
TRBJ1-1	TRBV6-5	few	.	CASSIDRGTEAFF	TGTGCCAGCAGTATCGACCGGGGGACTGAAGCTTTCTTT
TRBJ1-2	TRBV5-5	few	.	CASSLGTNYGYTF	TGTGCCAGCAGCTTGGGGACAAACTATGGCTACACCTTC
TRBJ2-7	TRBV27	.	.	CAIKSRNEQYF	TGTGCCATCAAATCCCGCAACGAGCAGTACTTC
TRBJ1-5	TRBV10-3	.	.	CAISEAGAGGQPQHF	TGTGCCATCAGTGAGGCCGGGGCGGGAGGTCAGCCCCAGCATTTT
TRBJ2-7	TRBV11-3	.	.	CASSSDSYEQYF	TGTGCCAGCAGCTCGGACAGCTACGAGCAGTACTTC
TRBJ1-2	TRBV21-1	.	.	CASSKISYGYTF	TGTGCCAGCAGCAAAATCAGCTATGGCTACACCTTC
TRBJ2-5	TRBV7-9	.	TRBD2	CASGGGQETQYF	TGTGCCAGCGGCGGGGGCCAAGAGACCCAGTACTTC
TRBJ2-1	TRBV7-2	.	.	CASSSRGSYNEQFF	TGTGCCAGCAGCTCGAGGGGCTCTTACAATGAGCAGTTCTTC
TRBJ2-1	TRBV19	.	TRBD2	CASSLSTSGYNEQFF	TGTGCCAGTAGTTTATCGACTAGCGGGTACAATGAGCAGTTCTTC
TRBJ2-3	TRBV27	.	.	CASNERGATDTQYF	TGTGCCAGCAACGAGAGGGGAGCCACAGATACGCAGTATTTT
TRBJ2-1	TRBV6-1	.	TRBD2	CASSSGTSVYNEQFF	TGTGCCAGCAGTTCCGGGACTAGCGTCTACAATGAGCAGTTCTTC
TRBJ1-5	TRBV19	.	TRBD1	CASSITGEQPQHF	TGTGCCAGTAGTATTACAGGGGAACAGCCCCAGCATTTT
TRBJ1-2	TRBV4-2	few	TRBD1	CASSQPTGGSEGYTF	TGTGCCAGCAGCCAGCCGACAGGGGGCTCTGAAGGCTACACCTTC
TRBJ1-2	TRBV19	.	.	CASSIGGVNYGYTF	TGTGCCAGTAGTATAGGAGGGGTGAACTATGGCTACACCTTC
TRBJ1-4	TRBV6-6	.	TRBD1	CASSTLAGQFLQKLFF	TGTGCCAGCAGTACCTTAGCGGGACAGTTTTTGCAAAAACTGTTTTTT
TRBJ2-7	TRBV29-1	.	.	CSVGVTRVSYEQYF	TGCAGCGTGGGCGTCACCCGGGTGTCCTACGAGCAGTACTTC
TRBJ2-7	TRBV5-1	.	.	CASSLSNSYEQYF	TGCGCCAGCAGCTTGTCAAATTCCTACGAGCAGTACTTC
TRBJ1-2	TRBV10-2	.	.	CASSGPGGDYGYTF	TGCGCCAGCAGTGGGCCCGGAGGGGACTATGGCTACACCTTC
TRBJ2-2	TRBV21-1	.	.	CASREQGNTGELFF	TGTGCCAGCCGCGAACAGGGGAACACCGGGGAGCTGTTTTTT
TRBJ2-1	TRBV5-1	.	.	CASSRTSAGYNEQFF	TGCGCCAGCTCGAGAACGAGCGCAGGCTACAATGAGCAGTTCTTC
TRBJ2-1	TRBV7-9	.	.	CASSFWTANLGDEQFF	TGTGCCAGCAGCTTCTGGACAGCCAATCTGGGGGATGAGCAGTTCTTC
TRBJ1-1	TRBV2	few	.	CASTYRENTEAFF	TGTGCCAGCACGTACAGGGAGAACACTGAAGCTTTCTTT
TRBJ1-4	TRBV29-1	.	.	CSVAGVATNEKLFF	TGCAGCGTGGCTGGGGTGGCAACTAATGAAAAACTGTTTTTT
TRBJ2-5	TRBV4-1	.	.	CASSQPGQTQYF	TGCGCCAGCAGCCAACCCGGGCAGACCCAGTACTTC
TRBJ2-2	TRBV11-2	.	TRBD2	CASSLIAGGTGELFF	TGTGCCAGCAGCTTAATAGCGGGAGGCACCGGGGAGCTGTTTTTT
TRBJ2-7	TRBV27	once	TRBD2	CASSLRTSGKYSYEQYF	TGTGCCAGCAGTCTCCGGACTAGCGGGAAATACTCCTACGAGCAGTACTTC
TRBJ1-1	TRBV2	few	.	CASSGEGLDVMNTEAFF	TGTGCCAGCAGCGGGGAGGGGCTTGACGTTATGAACACTGAAGCTTTCTTT
TRBJ2-7	TRBV19	.	.	CASSPSAGSSYEQYF	TGTGCCAGTAGTCCCTCGGCCGGAAGCTCCTACGAGCAGTACTTC
TRBJ1-4	TRBV5-6	.	TRBD1	CASTSVQGASEKLFF	TGTGCCAGCACCTCAGTTCAGGGGGCAAGTGAAAAACTGTTTTTT
TRBJ1-2	TRBV29-1	.	.	CSVEDEEGLYGYTF	TGCAGCGTTGAAGATGAGGAAGGTCTTTATGGCTACACCTTC
TRBJ2-2	TRBV30	once	.	CAWAGDGELFF	TGTGCCTGGGCAGGGGACGGGGAGCTGTTTTTT
TRBJ1-3	TRBV27	once	TRBD1	CASSFTGADTIYF	TGTGCCAGCAGTTTTACAGGGGCGGACACCATATATTTT
TRBJ2-7	TRBV11-3	few	.	CASSLERKTEQYF	TGTGCCAGCAGCTTAGAAAGGAAAACCGAGCAGTACTTC
TRBJ2-3	TRBV10-3	.	.	CAIGSPDTQYF	TGTGCCATCGGATCCCCAGATACGCAGTATTTT
TRBJ2-5	TRBV6-6	.	TRBD2	CASSPMGRGEETQYF	TGTGCCAGCAGCCCGATGGGGCGGGGGGAAGAGACCCAGTACTTC
TRBJ2-1	TRBV2	.	.	CASSESGAYNEQFF	TGTGCCAGCAGTGAAAGCGGAGCCTACAATGAGCAGTTCTTC